One sample yielded the 21 T cell receptor beta chains listed below, sequenced in a study of a mutant IDH1 vaccine in newly diagnosed glioma. The time point is: baseline, week 1 (first vaccination visit). Treatment of the sample: pre-vaccination baseline after standard-of-care therapy. Clones were read by immunoSEQ multiplex PCR, and TCRdb kept only the in-frame ones, dropping some. The sample records tens of thousands of clones, about 74% being singletons. The source was PBMCs, collected from a glioma patient treated with radiotherapy, temozolomide or both. The receptors shown here come from a woman in her thirties or forties with glioma.

The chain employs TRBV6-1 and TRBJ1-2, with D perhaps matching TRBD1 (6 bases). With 4 bases removed from V and 3 bases from J, the gap between germline ends came to 18 bases. This CDR3 is built from 16 residues. Germline V gives CDR1 MNHNS, CDR2 SASEGT. The CDR3 protein is CASSASGALGDYGYTF. The CDR3 nucleotides are TGTGCCAGCAGTGCCTCGGGGGCCCTAGGGGACTATGGCTACACCTTC.

The gene calls are TRBV19 and TRBJ2-7, with 7 bases that match TRBD1. The CDR3 has 14 amino acids. With 7 bases clipped from V and 5 bases from J, the junction kept 11 bases outside the gene matches. Germline lookup yields CDR1 LNHDA and CDR2 SQIVND (reference sequence). CDR3 sequence reads: CASTPRDRVNEQYF. The CDR3, as DNA: TGTGCCAGTACCCCCCGGGACAGAGTCAACGAGCAGTACTTC.

This chain connects TRBV5-5 to TRBJ2-7; tentative D call: TRBD1 (5 bases). The germline gives CDR1 SGHKS, CDR2 YYEKEE (reference sequence). Trimming removed 3 bases from V and 2 bases from J, with 15 bases in between. This CDR3 is built from 15 residues. In DNA, the CDR3 is TGTGCCAGCAGCTCCTTCGGGTCAGGGACCTACGAGCAGTACTTC. It specifies CASSSFGSGTYEQYF.

V is TRBV5-4 and J is TRBJ2-7, with a weak D call TRBD2 (6 bases). Germline loops: CDR1 SGHNT, CDR2 YYREEE (reference sequence). V was cut by 6 bases and J by 4 bases, with 17 bases left in between. The CDR3 is made up of 14 amino acids. In DNA form, the CDR3 reads TGTGCCAGCAAGCCCGCGGGGACTGGGTACGAGCAGTACTTC. Its protein product is CASKPAGTGYEQYF.

V is TRBV4-3 and J is TRBJ1-4, with D perhaps TRBD1 (5 bases). This CDR3 contains 17 residues. Germline V gene data show CDR1 as LGHNA and CDR2 as YSLEER. Trimming pared 0 bases from V and 2 bases from J, leaving 13 bases between. For the CDR3, the DNA is TGCGCCAGCAGCCAAGATCCCAGGGCTGGGACTAATGAAAAACTGTTTTTT. Protein product: CASSQDPRAGTNEKLFF.

For the CDR3, the DNA is TGTGCCAGCAGGAACCGGGACAGGTCGACAGATACGCAGTATTTT. This gives the protein CASRNRDRSTDTQYF. The chain uses TRBV13 and TRBJ2-3; 8 nucleotides agree with TRBD1. The CDR3 spans 15 residues. V shed 6 bases, J shed 3 bases, and the junction held 8 bases outside the gene matches. In germline, CDR1 is PRHDT, CDR2 FYEKMQ (reference sequence).

The chain couples TRBV6-1 to TRBJ1-1, with 9 bases aligning to TRBD1. The germline gives CDR1 MNHNS, CDR2 SASEGT. This CDR3 comprises 13 residues. The junction had 2 bases not matched to a gene; V was cut back by 5 bases and J by 4 bases. CDR3 region: CASSLTGGTEAFF. The CDR3 DNA reads as TGTGCCAGCAGTTTGACAGGGGGCACTGAAGCTTTCTTT.

The rearrangement joins TRBV15 to TRBJ2-1; D remains ambiguous. V was trimmed by 0 bases and J by 7 bases, leaving 10 bases between them. Germline CDR1 and CDR2: LNHNV and YYDKDF (reference sequence). This CDR3 has 14 residues. For the CDR3, the DNA is TGTGCCACCAGCAGAGATTGGGATACAAATGAGCAGTTCTTC. Amino acids: CATSRDWDTNEQFF. Based on the CDR3 plus reference TRBV15 and TRBJ2-1, the full variable domain is DAMVIQNPRYQVTQFGKPVTLSCSQTLNHNVMYWYQQKSSQAPKLLFHYYDKDFNNEADTPDNFQSRRPNTSFCFLDIRSPGLGDTAMYLCATSRDWDTNEQFFGPGTRLTVL.

This clone was counted between two and nine times. V is TRBV6-5 and J is TRBJ2-7, with D tentatively TRBD1 (6 bases). Germline CDR1 MNHEY, CDR2 SVGAGI. The V gene lost 6 bases and the J gene lost 6 bases, with 21 bases spanning the gap. The CDR3 sequence is 15 residues long. CDR3 loop: CASSLHGTQGGEQYF. The CDR3 nucleotides read TGTGCCAGCAGCCTTCACGGGACACAAGGAGGCGAGCAGTACTTC.

This sequence joins TRBV5-1 and TRBJ2-2, with D perhaps matching TRBD1 (6 bases). V was trimmed by 3 bases and J by 6 bases, leaving 12 bases between them. CDR3 length: 14 amino acids. The germline gives CDR1 SGHRS, CDR2 YFSETQ. CDR3 nucleotide sequence: TGCGCCAGCAGCTCACAGGGAACCCCCGGGGAGCTGTTTTTT. Translated: CASSSQGTPGELFF.

The rearrangement joins TRBV30 to TRBJ1-2; D unclear. The V end was cut by 2 bases, the J end by 2 bases, with 6 bases between. This CDR3 has 12 residues. Germline V gives CDR1 GTSNPN, CDR2 SVGIG (reference sequence). The CDR3 region is CAWSPTNYGYTF. The CDR3 nucleotides read TGTGCCTGGAGTCCTACAAACTATGGCTACACCTTC.

The chain combines TRBV5-1 with TRBJ1-2; D is possibly TRBD1 (6 bases). The CDR3 is 16 residues long. Per germline, CDR1 SGHRS and CDR2 YFSETQ. The V gene lost 2 bases and the J gene lost 1 base, with 15 bases spanning the gap. DNA for the CDR3: TGCGCCAGCAGCTTTTCGACAGGCGCTATTAACTATGGCTACACCTTC. Its protein product is CASSFSTGAINYGYTF. The variable domain in full, with the rest retrieved from reference TRBV5-1 and TRBJ1-2, is KAGVTQTPRYLIKTRGQQVTLSCSPISGHRSVSWYQQTPGQGLQFLFEYFSETQRNKGNFPGRFSGRQFSNSRSEMNVSTLELGDSALYLCASSFSTGAINYGYTFGSGTRLTVV.

This chain joins TRBV5-1 and TRBJ1-2; 9 bases agree with TRBD1. The CDR3 length is 14 residues. V shed 4 bases, J shed 4 bases, and the junction held 5 bases outside the gene matches. Germline CDR1 is SGHRS and CDR2 is YFSETQ. The CDR3 sequence: CASSPETGGYGYTF. In nucleotides, the CDR3 is TGCGCCAGCAGCCCCGAGACAGGGGGCTATGGCTACACCTTC.

CDR3 in DNA: TGTGCCAGCATCCTCGTGGACGGGGAGCTGTTTTTT. Residues: CASILVDGELFF. J is TRBJ2-2 and V is TRBV6-4; D call uncertain. Germline assignment: CDR1 MRHNA and CDR2 SNTAGT. The CDR3 length is 12 residues. V dropped 7 bases and J dropped 7 bases, with 10 bases sitting between them.

V is TRBV10-3 and J is TRBJ1-5; 7 bases fit TRBD1. Germline CDR1 is ENHRY and CDR2 is SYGVKD. V was pared by 2 bases and J by 2 bases, with 0 bases of the junction left unmatched. The CDR3 has 14 amino acids. CDR3 nucleotide sequence: TGTGCCATCAGTGAGGACAGGGGCAATCAGCCCCAGCATTTT. It encodes CAISEDRGNQPQHF.

The chain employs TRBV6-1 and TRBJ1-2; the match to TRBD1 covers 7 bases. The CDR3 length is 14 residues. Trimming took 4 bases from V and 0 from J; bases not matched to a gene: 2. Germline loops: CDR1 MNHNS, CDR2 SASEGT. Written as DNA, the CDR3 is TGTGCCAGCAGTGTGCAGGGGGCTAACTATGGCTACACCTTC. Residues: CASSVQGANYGYTF.

The J gene is TRBJ1-1, the V gene TRBV19, with D unresolved. CDR3 size: 12 residues. CDR1 and CDR2 from the germline V gene are LNHDA and SQIVND (reference sequence). Trimming cost V 6 bases and J 6 bases, with 11 bases left between them. This chain's CDR3 is CASRARVAEAFF. The DNA of the CDR3 is TGTGCCAGTAGAGCGAGGGTCGCTGAAGCTTTCTTT.

A few counts support this clone. The chain combines TRBV16 with TRBJ1-5, with D unresolved. CDR1 KGHSY and CDR2 FQNENV come from the germline V gene. With 1 base removed from V and 0 bases from J, the gap between germline ends came to 7 bases. The CDR3 totals 15 residues. As DNA, the CDR3 is TGTGCCAGCAGCCAATTCCCCCTTAGCAATCAGCCCCAGCATTTT. It specifies CASSQFPLSNQPQHF.

This chain links TRBV4-1 with TRBJ2-1; 7 bases fit TRBD2. Trimming cost V 3 bases and J 2 bases; bases outside gene matches: 4. Per the germline V gene, CDR1 is MGHRA and CDR2 is YSYEKL. There are 15 residues in the CDR3. CDR3 bases: TGCGCCAGCAGCCAGAGTCTAGCGGCCTACAATGAGCAGTTCTTC. Its translation: CASSQSLAAYNEQFF.

V gene TRBV11-2 combines with J gene TRBJ1-4; D is perhaps TRBD1 (6 bases). The V gene lost 3 bases and the J gene lost 5 bases, with 19 bases spanning the gap. Germline V CDR1 and CDR2: SGHAT, FQNNGV. There are 17 residues in the CDR3. The CDR3 nucleotides read TGTGCCAGCAGCTTCCCCCGCGGGGGCAAAAAGAATGAAAAACTGTTTTTT. Translated, it gives CASSFPRGGKKNEKLFF.

The V call is TRBV2, the J call TRBJ2-6; TRBD2 might be the D (6 bases). Germline CDR1 is SNHLY and CDR2 is FYNNEI. The V end was cut by 3 bases, the J end by 3 bases, with 6 bases between. CDR3 length equals 14 residues. CDR3 nucleotide sequence: TGTGCCAGCAGTGAGGGAGGTGGGGCCAACGTCCTGACTTTC. Translated: CASSEGGGANVLTF.